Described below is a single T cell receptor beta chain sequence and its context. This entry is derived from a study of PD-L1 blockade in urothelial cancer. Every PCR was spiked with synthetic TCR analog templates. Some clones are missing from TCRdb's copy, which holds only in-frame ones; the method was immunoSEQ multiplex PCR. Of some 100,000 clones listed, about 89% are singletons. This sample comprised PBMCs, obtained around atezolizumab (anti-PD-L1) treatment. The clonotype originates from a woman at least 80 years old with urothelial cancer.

CDR3 in DNA: TGTGCCAGCAGTCTACACACAGGGGTGGCCGGGGAGCTGTTTTTT. It codes for CASSLHTGVAGELFF. The chain combines TRBV28 with TRBJ2-2; 7 positions match TRBD1. CDR3 length: 15 residues. Germline V gives CDR1 MDHEN, CDR2 SYDVKM. Trimming removed 5 bases from V and 6 bases from J; junction bases left unmatched: 9.